This TCR beta chain came from a study of blood T cell repertoires in COVID-19 (dated by TCRdb to the early 2020s). At the level of the whole study: Samples from collaborators originated in the United States, Italy and Spain and spanned both the acute and convalescent phases of COVID-19. The prospective study material was composed of cDNA or gDNA derived from T cells, B-cell-depleted T cells, or PBMCs. The dataset comprised deeply sampled blood TCRbeta repertoires from subjects exposed to, actively infected with, or recovered from COVID-19. A freely available public database, intended as a resource for researchers studying the immune response to SARS-CoV-2, is where the repertoires were released. Samples were obtained from the ongoing ImmuneRACE study (first 160 participants) and from about 1,300 subjects provided by 6 global collaborators. A de-identified subject ID, COVID-19 status, age in years and sex were almost always included in the sample metadata. HLA class I and class II types, where available, came from metadata supplied by the sample provider rather than from assay-based typing.

TCRbeta CDR3 regions were amplified from genomic DNA by means of the immunoSEQ Assay, a bias-controlled multiplex PCR. As for the authors' bioinformatics: The number of nucleated cells in each sample was estimated from the amplification of reference gene primers within the assay. To quantify the absolute abundance of each unique TCRbeta CDR3 rearrangement, sequence reads were collapsed and filtered. Productive Simpson clonality was computed per sample as the square root of Simpson's diversity index over productive rearrangements. The table was pulled from immuneACCESS by TCRdb, which kept in-frame rearrangements only. Such tables lose some clones; where checked, under half of the loss comes from unresolved V genes, and the rest has no known cause. V and J calls and clone size are given by that table; D and trimming were obtained from the DNA. Across this sample there are about 280,000 clones, with around 84% seen only once. The ten most abundant clones make up under 3% of the sample.

The full study reports these points: How much clinical and demographic metadata was included differed by source and by participant, and the metadata was provided uncurated.

Participants in the prospective study were enrolled through a virtual design, were aged roughly 18 to 100 years, and lived in approximately 25 United States geographic areas. In the prospective study, participants were assigned to cohorts based on the clinical history participants reported in a screening survey and a study questionnaire. Recovered participants in ImmuneRACE Cohort 3 were defined by two consecutive negative NP/OP PCR tests, clearance by a healthcare professional, or resolution of symptoms. In the prospective study, whole blood, serum and a nasopharyngeal or oropharyngeal swab were collected from each participant by mobile phlebotomists. Participants in the prospective study had the option to provide additional blood draws and questionnaires over a 2-month period. Prospective study blood samples were shipped either frozen or at room temperature before DNA extraction. Concerning this clone itself: Its antigen specificity is not known. No quality values exist for individual bases; no much larger clone is one base distant.

This receptor was obtained from a woman in her 50s who had recovered from COVID-19. Sequencing used PBMCs or T cells enriched from blood (not recorded which).

The DNA reads as follows: TGCGCCAGCAGCGCCACTAATAATGAGCAGTTCTTC. The encoded protein is CASSATNNEQFF. This chain joins TRBV5-1 to TRBJ2-1, with an unclear D gene assignment. The CDR3 runs 12 amino acids, cysteine and phenylalanine included. The kept DNA is CDR3 alone, 36 bases in frame from the first base. The germline V gene supplies CDR1 SGHRS and CDR2 YFSETQ. V is cut by 4 bases and J by 7 bases, and the space between the germline ends is 9 bases.